Listed here are 19 T cell receptor beta chains from one sample, sequenced in a study of T cell responses to AZD1222 COVID-19 vaccine. Profiled with immunoSEQ multiplex PCR; TCRdb holds only in-frame clones, not every one. Seen here are some 200,000 clones, 80% to 95% observed once, and the top ten hold 0.95% to 1.1%. The sample consisted of peripheral blood, taken 28 days after the second AZD1222 dose. The source is an adult who received the AZD1222 COVID-19 vaccine.

CDR3 region: CASSSVGNTIYF. Written as DNA, the CDR3 is TGTGCCAGCAGCAGCGTTGGAAACACCATATATTTT. This chain joins TRBV6-5 and TRBJ1-3; D gene ambiguous. The V gene's germline CDR1 is MNHEY and CDR2 SVGAGI. This CDR3 has 12 amino acids. Trimming removed 6 bases at V and 3 bases at J, with 6 bases between.

A note on this clone: One end of the junction does not line up with germline, which may come from a read error. The J gene is TRBJ1-1, the V gene TRBV7-9; no clear D gene. Germline CDR1 SEHNR, CDR2 FQNEAQ (reference sequence). This CDR3 region has 11 residues. The CDR3 DNA reads TGTGCCAGCAGCCCATACACCGAAGCTTTCTTT. Its protein is CASSPYTEAFF.

This chain links TRBV19 with TRBJ2-1, with TRBD1 matching over 7 bases. V lost 10 bases and J lost 1; bases outside the gene matches: 4. The germline V gene has CDR1 LNHDA and CDR2 SQIVND (reference sequence). The CDR3 totals 13 residues. The CDR3 protein is CATTDRSYNEQFF. The CDR3 nucleotides are TGTGCCACCACGGACAGGTCCTACAATGAGCAGTTCTTC.

The chain joins TRBV7-9 to TRBJ2-1, with 7 nucleotides matching TRBD1. V shed 5 bases, J shed 2 bases, and the junction held 9 bases outside the gene matches. CDR3 size: 16 residues. Germline values: CDR1 SEHNR, CDR2 FQNEAQ (reference sequence). CDR3 nucleotides: TGTGCCAGCAGCGGATCCCCAGGGGGTCCCTACAATGAGCAGTTCTTC. This sequence encodes CASSGSPGGPYNEQFF.

The CDR3 region is CASSPGEAFTEQFF. As DNA, the CDR3 is TGTGCCAGCAGCCCCGGAGAAGCATTCACTGAGCAGTTCTTC. J is TRBJ2-1 and V is TRBV11-3; D unresolved. The CDR3 spans 14 residues. V was pared by 5 bases and J by 9 bases, with 17 bases between. Germline V gene sequence: CDR1 SGHNT, CDR2 YENEEA.

The chain has TRBV5-8 and TRBJ1-6; D gene unclear. V was trimmed by 4 bases and J by 3 bases, leaving 8 bases between them. Germline CDR1 is SGHTS and CDR2 is YDEGEE. This CDR3 spans 14 amino acids. The CDR3, as DNA: TGTGCCAGCAGCACCGGGGTCTATAATTCACCCCTCCACTTT. Translation gives CASSTGVYNSPLHF.

The chain recombines TRBV24-1 with TRBJ1-1; 10 positions match TRBD1. The V and J ends lost 3 bases and 4 bases, in that order; junction bases with no gene match: 7. The CDR3 is 16 residues long. Germline-derived CDR1 and CDR2 are KGHDR and SFDVKD. The CDR3 here is CATSDSRQGASTEAFF. DNA for the CDR3: TGTGCCACCAGTGATAGCCGACAGGGGGCCTCCACTGAAGCTTTCTTT.

This clone was seen a single time. V usage is TRBV27 and J usage is TRBJ2-7; D possibly corresponds to TRBD1 (5 bases). The V gene's germline CDR1 is MNHEY and CDR2 SMNVEV (reference sequence). The CDR3 runs 13 residues. Trimming removed 3 bases from V and 4 bases from J, with 10 bases in between. CDR3 sequence (DNA): TGTGCCAGCAGTTTTGGCAGGGCGTACGAGCAGTACTTC. Protein sequence: CASSFGRAYEQYF.

This rearrangement joins TRBV9 to TRBJ1-2; D perhaps matches TRBD1 (5 bases). Deletions cut 2 bases from V and 0 bases from J, with 11 bases between. This CDR3 region has 15 residues. Germline V gives CDR1 SGDLS, CDR2 YYNGEE. The CDR3 nucleotides read TGTGCCAGCAGCGTTACGACAGCTCCTAACTATGGCTACACCTTC. Its protein is CASSVTTAPNYGYTF.

The V and J genes are TRBV29-1 and TRBJ1-3; possible D gene TRBD1, 5 bases. The CDR3 covers 14 residues. Trimming removed 7 bases from V and 0 bases from J, with 13 bases in between. Germline V CDR1 and CDR2: SQVTM, ANQGSEA. CDR3: CSGLTGNSGNTIYF. The CDR3 DNA follows: TGCAGCGGACTAACAGGAAACTCTGGAAACACCATATATTTT.

The chain has TRBV7-9 and TRBJ1-6; TRBD1 agrees at 9 bases. V was clipped by 5 bases and J by 7 bases; unmatched bases: 9. The CDR3 spans 16 residues. The germline V gene has CDR1 SEHNR and CDR2 FQNEAQ (reference sequence). The DNA for the CDR3 is TGTGCCAGCAGCCTACGAACAGGGGGCAGGAATTCACCCCTCCACTTT. Encoded protein: CASSLRTGGRNSPLHF.

This clone came up once. Distinct nucleotide sequences in the sample also encode this CDR3. The rearrangement uses TRBV7-3 and TRBJ1-1, with a weak D call TRBD1 (6 bases). This CDR3 comprises 13 residues. The germline CDR1 and CDR2 sequences are SGHTA and FQGTGA. The V gene lost 3 bases and the J gene lost 2 bases, with 7 bases spanning the gap. This CDR3 is CASSLTGNTEAFF. The CDR3 DNA follows: TGTGCCAGCAGCTTGACAGGCAACACTGAAGCTTTCTTT.

The chain is built from TRBV5-5 and TRBJ2-7; no definite D call. The V end lost 1 base, the J end lost 5 bases, and 13 bases lay between the germline ends. The germline V gene encodes CDR1 SGHKS and CDR2 YYEKEE (reference sequence). There are 14 residues in the CDR3. Here the CDR3 reads CASSLRVARDEQYF. DNA for the CDR3: TGTGCCAGCAGCTTGCGGGTAGCTCGGGACGAGCAGTACTTC.

V and J are TRBV7-9 and TRBJ1-2, with no clear D. This CDR3 is 14 amino acids long. Germline V gives CDR1 SEHNR, CDR2 FQNEAQ (reference sequence). Deletions cut 2 bases from V and 8 bases from J, with 15 bases between. CDR3 coding DNA: TGTGCCAGCAGCTTAATTAGTGGACTCTGGGGCTACACCTTC. It specifies CASSLISGLWGYTF.

The chain is built from TRBV6-1 and TRBJ1-1; no firm D call. V lost 1 base to trimming and J lost 5 bases, with 11 bases between them. Germline V CDR1 and CDR2: MNHNS, SASEGT. The CDR3 covers 14 residues. In DNA form, the CDR3 reads TGTGCCAGCAGTGAAGAATACAGAAGGACTGAAGCTTTCTTT. It specifies CASSEEYRRTEAFF.

This chain links TRBV28 with TRBJ1-6, with D perhaps TRBD1 (5 bases). The germline V gene encodes CDR1 MDHEN and CDR2 SYDVKM. CDR3 length: 20 residues. V was shortened by 7 bases and J by 0 bases, with 25 bases between the two germline ends. The CDR3, as DNA: TGTGCCAGCAACCCTATCCCAGGGCTACTATCTAGCTCCTATAATTCACCCCTCCACTTT. It specifies CASNPIPGLLSSSYNSPLHF.

The chain uses TRBV6-1 and TRBJ2-2; TRBD1 matches at 9 bases. Germline V lookup: CDR1 MNHNS, CDR2 SASEGT. V was pared by 2 bases and J by 7 bases, with 5 bases of the junction left unmatched. There are 15 residues in the CDR3. The CDR3 DNA sequence: TGTGCCAGCAGTGAAAAGGGACAGGGTGTCGGGGAGCTGTTTTTT. Residues: CASSEKGQGVGELFF.

The V and J genes are TRBV7-9 and TRBJ1-5; no firm D call. The CDR3 loop spans 13 amino acids. Germline V gene sequence: CDR1 SEHNR, CDR2 FQNEAQ (reference sequence). V lost 6 bases and J lost 4, with 10 bases in between. CDR3 bases: TGTGCCAGCAGAAGACAAGCAAATCAGCCCCAGCATTTT. Protein: CASRRQANQPQHF. The full variable domain, its missing parts supplied by reference TRBV7-9 and TRBJ1-5, is DTGVSQNPRHKITKRGQNVTFRCDPISEHNRLYWYRQTLGQGPEFLTYFQNEAQLEKSRLLSDRFSAERPKGSFSTLEIQRTEQGDSAMYLCASRRQANQPQHFGDGTRLSIL.

V and J are TRBV5-4 and TRBJ1-3; D is unclear. Germline loops: CDR1 SGHNT, CDR2 YYREEE (reference sequence). V lost 1 base and J 9 bases, leaving 5 bases between the germline ends. This CDR3 region has 11 residues. CDR3 protein: CASSLKLTIYF. DNA of the CDR3: TGTGCCAGCAGCTTGAAGCTCACCATATATTTT.